The 29 T cell receptor beta chains presented below share a single source sample, sequenced in a study of CD8 T cells in ankylosing spondylitis. Regarding the study as a whole: It appeared that ankylosing spondylitis blood was characterized by a TCR beta motif of several highly homologous variants.

The antigens of these receptors remain unknown. TCRdb independently ran MiXCR on the 5' RACE reads; one entry per CDR3 protein. The sample holds 350,000 or so distinct CDR3 sequences; 6.5% to 10% are singletons and the top ten take approximately 14%. Sample: blood, either unsorted or a sorted T cell fraction (not recorded which). The receptors were gathered from a male donor with ankylosing spondylitis.

V and J are TRBV19 and TRBJ2-2; D is unclear. The V gene's germline CDR1 is LNHDA and CDR2 SQIVND (reference sequence). The CDR3 sequence is 14 residues long. V was cut by 7 bases and J by 6 bases, with 15 bases left in between. Written as DNA, the CDR3 is TGTGCCAGTACCCCTGAGCCCCGCGCCGGGGAGCTGTTTTTT. Protein sequence: CASTPEPRAGELFF.

The chain employs TRBV18 and TRBJ1-2; D ambiguous. Trimming shortened V by 3 bases and J by 4 bases, and 9 bases separated the two germline ends. The CDR3 has 13 amino acids. Germline V gives CDR1 KGHSH, CDR2 LQKENI. In nucleotides, the CDR3 is TGTGCCAGCTCACCTTCAGGCCCCTATGGCTACACCTTC. This translates into CASSPSGPYGYTF.

The J gene is TRBJ2-2, the V gene TRBV28; D is possibly TRBD2 (5 bases). The CDR3 runs 15 residues. V was pared by 2 bases and J by 6 bases, with 13 bases between. Germline-derived CDR1 and CDR2 are MDHEN and SYDVKM. The CDR3 DNA follows: TGTGCCAGCAGTTTAGGGTTAGCGTCCCCCGGGGAGCTGTTTTTT. This codes for CASSLGLASPGELFF.

This clonotype was detected a few times. The chain recombines TRBV5-1 with TRBJ2-2; D is unresolved. Germline CDR1 and CDR2: SGHRS and YFSETQ. This CDR3 is 16 amino acids long. V was cut by 4 bases and J by 1 base, with 14 bases left in between. The CDR3 DNA follows: TGCGCCAGCAGCCTAGACGGGCGGTTGAACACCGGGGAGCTGTTTTTT. Translated, it gives CASSLDGRLNTGELFF.

V gene TRBV6-1 combines with J gene TRBJ1-2, with 7 bases lining up with TRBD1. Germline-derived CDR1 and CDR2 are MNHNS and SASEGT. After removal of 6 bases from V and 5 bases from J, the junction contained 12 bases not matched to a gene. The CDR3 length is 15 residues. CDR3 nucleotide sequence: TGTGCCAGCAGCCTCCTCGGACAGGCCGCTTATGGCTACACCTTC. It yields the protein CASSLLGQAAYGYTF.

This chain uses TRBV7-3 with TRBJ1-2; D is unclear. The germline V and J ends were trimmed by 1 base and 7 bases, with 10 bases remaining between them. This CDR3 is 13 amino acids long. CDR1 is SGHTA, CDR2 FQGTGA, per germline. The CDR3 region is CASSLNSGSGYTF. CDR3 nucleotides: TGTGCCAGCAGCTTAAATTCGGGTTCTGGCTACACCTTC.

The gene calls are TRBV11-2 and TRBJ2-7, with no clear D. This CDR3 has 11 amino acids. Germline CDR1 reads SGHAT; CDR2 reads FQNNGV. V was clipped by 3 bases and J by 3 bases, with 3 bases between them. The CDR3: CASSFYYEQYF. CDR3 bases: TGTGCCAGCAGCTTTTACTACGAGCAGTACTTC. Variable domain in full (rest from reference TRBV11-2 and TRBJ2-7): EAGVAQSPRYKIIEKRQSVAFWCNPISGHATLYWYQQILGQGPKLLIQFQNNGVVDDSQLPKDRFSAERLKGVDSTLKIQPAKLEDSAVYLCASSFYYEQYFGPGTRLTVT.

The CDR3 here is CASRIGTSGSYEQFF. As DNA, the CDR3 is TGTGCCAGCAGAATCGGGACTAGCGGGAGCTATGAGCAGTTCTTC. The genes are TRBV7-2 and TRBJ2-1, with 14 bases identical to TRBD2. This CDR3 spans 15 amino acids. V shed 6 bases, J shed 8 bases, and the junction held 6 bases outside the gene matches. Germline-derived CDR1 and CDR2 are SGHTA and FQGNSA.

The chain joins TRBV28 to TRBJ1-5; D gene uncertain. This CDR3 region has 14 residues. The V end was cut by 10 bases, the J end by 4 bases, with 17 bases between. In germline, CDR1 is MDHEN, CDR2 SYDVKM. The CDR3 bases are TGTGCCATCCTTCCCAATGGGTTAAATCAGCCCCAGCATTTT. Translating gives CAILPNGLNQPQHF.

This chain uses TRBV20-1 with TRBJ2-2; possible D gene TRBD1, 6 bases. The CDR3 is 14 amino acids. Trimming removed 6 bases from V and 5 bases from J, with 16 bases in between. Germline CDR1 reads DFQATT; CDR2 reads SNEGSKA (reference sequence). The CDR3 is CSATPYRDTGELFF. The DNA of the CDR3 is TGCAGTGCAACACCCTACAGGGATACCGGGGAGCTGTTTTTT.

This clonotype was counted only a few times. The chain links TRBV7-8 to TRBJ2-5; TRBD1 agrees at 7 bases. Germline CDR1 is SGHVS and CDR2 is FQNEAQ. CDR3 length: 14 residues. The J segment lost 1 base and the V segment lost 5 bases, leaving 4 bases of the junction unmatched. The DNA for the CDR3 is TGTGCCAGCAGCCGGGACAGACTCCAAGAGACCCAGTACTTC. The encoded protein is CASSRDRLQETQYF.

The sample holds many counts of this clonotype. In nucleotides, the CDR3 is TGTGCCAGTCAACTTCTTGATGAGCAGTTCTTC. Amino acids: CASQLLDEQFF. The chain carries TRBV6-5 and TRBJ2-1; D is unclear. The germline CDR1 and CDR2 sequences are MNHEY and SVGAGI. Trimming shortened V by 9 bases and J by 8 bases, and 11 bases separated the two germline ends. The CDR3 spans 11 residues.

The rearrangement uses TRBV10-1 and TRBJ2-2; tentatively, D is TRBD2 (5 bases). Germline CDR1 reads WNHNN; CDR2 reads SYGVQD (reference sequence). The CDR3 length is 16 residues. Trimming removed 4 bases from V and 1 base from J, with 13 bases in between. The CDR3 is CASSAGGAENTGELFF. In DNA form, the CDR3 reads TGCGCCAGCAGTGCCGGTGGAGCGGAGAACACCGGGGAGCTGTTTTTT.

This clonotype occurred many times. The V and J genes are TRBV15 and TRBJ1-3, with D hard to call. The V gene lost 0 bases and the J gene lost 0 bases, with 6 bases spanning the gap. CDR3 length: 15 amino acids. The germline CDR1 and CDR2 sequences are LNHNV and YYDKDF (reference sequence). The CDR3 sequence: CATSRDPGSGNTIYF. For the CDR3, the DNA is TGTGCCACCAGCAGAGATCCCGGCTCTGGAAACACCATATATTTT. Full variable domain (missing parts from reference TRBV15 and TRBJ1-3): DAMVIQNPRYQVTQFGKPVTLSCSQTLNHNVMYWYQQKSSQAPKLLFHYYDKDFNNEADTPDNFQSRRPNTSFCFLDIRSPGLGDTAMYLCATSRDPGSGNTIYFGEGSWLTVV.

This clonotype was detected only a few times. This chain links TRBV7-8 with TRBJ2-1; D may be TRBD1 or TRBD2 (6 bases each). Deletions cut 3 bases from V and 8 bases from J, with 17 bases between. Germline V CDR1 and CDR2: SGHVS, FQNEAQ. The CDR3 covers 15 residues. CDR3 amino acids: CASSFIQEGGDEQFF. Written as DNA, the CDR3 is TGTGCCAGCAGCTTTATTCAGGAGGGGGGAGATGAGCAGTTCTTC.

This clonotype was found a few times. This rearrangement joins TRBV15 to TRBJ2-5, with TRBD2 identical over 8 bases. Trimming at V came to 8 bases and at J to 5 bases, leaving 7 bases not matched to a gene. CDR1 and CDR2 from the germline V gene are LNHNV and YYDKDF (reference sequence). This CDR3 is 13 amino acids long. The CDR3 sequence is CATGAGELETQYF. The CDR3 DNA follows: TGTGCCACCGGAGCGGGAGAGTTGGAGACCCAGTACTTC.

This sequence joins TRBV6-1 and TRBJ1-6, with D hard to call. The V and J ends lost 5 bases and 14 bases respectively, with 19 bases between them. The CDR3 consists of 14 residues. Germline V gives CDR1 MNHNS, CDR2 SASEGT. The CDR3 DNA sequence: TGTGCCAGCAGTCTTCCGGACGTTGACGGGTCCCTCCACTTT. Encoded protein: CASSLPDVDGSLHF.

CDR3 DNA sequence: TGTGCCTGGGCAACTTTGGATAGCGGGAGTGGAGATACGCAGTATTTT. It codes for CAWATLDSGSGDTQYF. The V and J genes are TRBV30 and TRBJ2-3, with 9 bases matching TRBD2. CDR1 is GTSNPN and CDR2 is SVGIG in the germline V gene (reference sequence). The junction had 14 bases not matched to a gene; V was cut back by 5 bases and J by 5 bases. This CDR3 is 16 amino acids long. The full variable domain, completed using reference TRBV30 and TRBJ2-3, is SQTIHQWPATLVQPVGSPLSLECTVEGTSNPNLYWYRQAAGRGLQLLFYSVGIGQISSEVPQNLSASRPQDRQFILSSKKLLLSDSGFYLCAWATLDSGSGDTQYFGPGTRLTVL.

In this sample, this clonotype turned up a few times. V usage is TRBV7-6 and J usage is TRBJ2-7; 14 bases agree with TRBD2. J was trimmed by 1 base and V by 5 bases; bases with no gene match: 13. The CDR3 spans 19 residues. Per the germline V gene, CDR1 is SGHVS and CDR2 is FNYEAQ. The CDR3 is CASSTLSGTSGRGSYEQYF. The CDR3 nucleotides read TGTGCCAGCAGCACCCTTTCCGGGACTAGCGGGAGAGGGTCCTACGAGCAGTACTTC. Together with reference TRBV7-6 and TRBJ2-7, the CDR3 gives the full variable domain: GAGVSQSPRYKVTKRGQDVALRCDPISGHVSLYWYRQALGQGPEFLTYFNYEAQQDKSGLPNDRFSAERPEGSISTLTIQRTEQRDSAMYRCASSTLSGTSGRGSYEQYFGPGTRLTVT.

V and J are TRBV5-1 and TRBJ1-1; unclear D gene. Germline CDR1 reads SGHRS; CDR2 reads YFSETQ. Trimming shortened V by 4 bases and J by 5 bases, and 24 bases separated the two germline ends. The CDR3 length is 17 residues. The CDR3 loop is CASSPVSMGTGLTEAFF. The CDR3 DNA sequence: TGCGCCAGCAGCCCGGTTTCGATGGGAACCGGGCTGACTGAAGCTTTCTTT. Filled out from reference TRBV5-1 and TRBJ1-1, the complete variable domain reads KAGVTQTPRYLIKTRGQQVTLSCSPISGHRSVSWYQQTPGQGLQFLFEYFSETQRNKGNFPGRFSGRQFSNSRSEMNVSTLELGDSALYLCASSPVSMGTGLTEAFFGQGTRLTVV.

This clonotype was observed a handful of times. The V call is TRBV7-9, the J call TRBJ2-2; either TRBD1 or TRBD2 may fit D (7 bases each). This CDR3 spans 14 amino acids. CDR1 SEHNR and CDR2 FQNEAQ come from the germline V gene (reference sequence). Trimming left V 5 bases short and J 10 bases short, with 17 bases between. CDR3 nucleotide sequence: TGTGCCAGCAGCGTTCAGGGGGGGGCCACGGAGCTGTTTTTT. This translates into CASSVQGGATELFF. Supplemented by reference TRBV7-9 and TRBJ2-2, the full variable domain reads DTGVSQNPRHKITKRGQNVTFRCDPISEHNRLYWYRQTLGQGPEFLTYFQNEAQLEKSRLLSDRFSAERPKGSFSTLEIQRTEQGDSAMYLCASSVQGGATELFFGEGSRLTVL.

The chain combines TRBV4-3 with TRBJ2-1, with TRBD1 matching over 9 bases. Trimming cost V 4 bases and J 1 base; bases outside gene matches: 5. CDR3 length: 16 residues. Germline values: CDR1 LGHNA, CDR2 YSLEER. CDR3 protein: CASSPETGGSYNEQFF. The DNA for the CDR3 is TGCGCCAGCAGCCCGGAGACAGGGGGGTCCTACAATGAGCAGTTCTTC.

This clonotype was seen at least ten times. The chain has TRBV7-9 and TRBJ2-7, with D maybe TRBD1 (6 bases). CDR3 length: 15 amino acids. V gave up 6 bases and J gave up 2 bases, with 17 bases separating them. The V gene's germline CDR1 is SEHNR and CDR2 FQNEAQ (reference sequence). The CDR3: CASSIRDIKTYEQYF. DNA of the CDR3: TGTGCCAGCAGTATCCGGGACATTAAAACCTACGAGCAGTACTTC.

This clonotype was detected many times. This sequence joins TRBV7-3 and TRBJ1-3, with 7 positions matching TRBD1. V trimming: 3 bases; J trimming: 2 bases; junction bases outside the gene matches: 4. The CDR3 has 15 amino acids. CDR1 is SGHTA, CDR2 FQGTGA, per germline. CDR3 DNA sequence: TGTGCCAGCAGCTTGGAAGGGGGCACTGGAAACACCATATATTTT. As protein: CASSLEGGTGNTIYF.

This clonotype appeared a few times. V gene TRBV6-1 combines with J gene TRBJ2-1, with D perhaps TRBD1 (6 bases). CDR1 MNHNS and CDR2 SASEGT come from the germline V gene. V was pared by 3 bases and J by 12 bases, with 24 bases between. This CDR3 is 16 amino acids long. Here the CDR3 DNA reads TGTGCCAGCAGTGATTCGGCAGGGGCCCCTTGGGGTGTGCAGTTCTTC. Protein product: CASSDSAGAPWGVQFF.

The table lists this clonotype with a few counts. J is TRBJ1-1 and V is TRBV7-9, with no clear D. Per the germline V gene, CDR1 is SEHNR and CDR2 is FQNEAQ (reference sequence). V gave up 1 base and J gave up 4 bases, with 13 bases separating them. The CDR3 is 15 residues long. The CDR3 spells CASSLEGGISTEAFF. In DNA form, the CDR3 reads TGTGCCAGCAGCTTAGAGGGAGGGATTAGCACTGAAGCTTTCTTT.

A remark on this clonotype: Since a much larger clone is just one base distant, this may be a read error. The genes are TRBV15 and TRBJ2-1, with TRBD1 as a possible D gene (5 bases). Trimming left V 8 bases short and J 4 bases short, with 15 bases between. This CDR3 has 14 amino acids. Germline assignment: CDR1 LNHNV and CDR2 YYDKDF (reference sequence). The CDR3 is CATGASSGYNEQFF. The CDR3 nucleotides are TGTGCCACCGGCGCTTCTTCAGGGTACAATGAGCAGTTCTTC. Full variable domain (rest looked up from reference TRBV15 and TRBJ2-1): DAMVIQNPRYQVTQFGKPVTLSCSQTLNHNVMYWYQQKSSQAPKLLFHYYDKDFNNEADTPDNFQSRRPNTSFCFLDIRSPGLGDTAMYLCATGASSGYNEQFFGPGTRLTVL.

This clonotype was picked up a small number of times. The chain uses TRBV6-5 and TRBJ2-2; no reliable D call. This CDR3 comprises 16 residues. V lost 5 bases to trimming and J lost 0 bases, with 13 bases between them. From germline, CDR1 is MNHEY and CDR2 SVGAGI. The CDR3 sequence: CASSASRPANTGELFF. The CDR3 DNA reads as TGTGCCAGCAGTGCCTCGAGACCTGCGAACACCGGGGAGCTGTTTTTT.

The chain combines TRBV7-2 with TRBJ1-6, with D possibly matching TRBD1 (5 bases). Germline lookup yields CDR1 SGHTA and CDR2 FQGNSA. The length of the CDR3 is 13 residues. V lost 10 bases and J lost 10, with 17 bases in between. In DNA, the CDR3 is TGTGCCACCTCAATGGGGGGTGAATCACCCCTCCACTTT. Protein: CATSMGGESPLHF. Drawing the rest from reference TRBV7-2 and TRBJ1-6, the complete variable domain is GAGVSQSPSNKVTEKGKDVELRCDPISGHTALYWYRQSLGQGLEFLIYFQGNSAPDKSGLPSDRFSAERTGGSVSTLTIQRTQQEDSAVYLCATSMGGESPLHFGNGTRLTVT.